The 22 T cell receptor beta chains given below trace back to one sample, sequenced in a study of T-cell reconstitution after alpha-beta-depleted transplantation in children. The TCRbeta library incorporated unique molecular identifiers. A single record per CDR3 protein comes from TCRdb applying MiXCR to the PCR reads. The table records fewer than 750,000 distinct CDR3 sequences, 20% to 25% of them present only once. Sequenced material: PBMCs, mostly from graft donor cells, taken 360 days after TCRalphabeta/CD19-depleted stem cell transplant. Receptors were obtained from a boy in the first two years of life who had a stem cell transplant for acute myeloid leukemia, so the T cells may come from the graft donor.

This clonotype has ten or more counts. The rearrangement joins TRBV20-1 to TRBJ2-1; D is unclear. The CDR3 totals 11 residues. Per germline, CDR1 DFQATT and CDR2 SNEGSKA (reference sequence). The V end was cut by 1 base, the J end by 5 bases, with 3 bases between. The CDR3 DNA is TGCAGTGCTAGAGCTCACAATGAGCAGTTCTTC. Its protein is CSARAHNEQFF.

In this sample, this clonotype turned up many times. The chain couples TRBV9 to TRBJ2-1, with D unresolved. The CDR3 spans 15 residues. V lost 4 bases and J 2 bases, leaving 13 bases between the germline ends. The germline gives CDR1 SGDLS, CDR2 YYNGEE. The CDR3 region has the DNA TGTGCCAGCAGCCCGCGACCCACGCCCTACAATGAGCAGTTCTTC. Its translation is CASSPRPTPYNEQFF.

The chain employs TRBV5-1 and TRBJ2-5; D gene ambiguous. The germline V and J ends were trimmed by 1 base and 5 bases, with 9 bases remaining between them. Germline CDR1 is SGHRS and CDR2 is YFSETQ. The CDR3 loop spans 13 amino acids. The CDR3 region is CASSLHDGETQYF. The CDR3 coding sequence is TGCGCCAGCAGCTTGCACGACGGCGAGACCCAGTACTTC.

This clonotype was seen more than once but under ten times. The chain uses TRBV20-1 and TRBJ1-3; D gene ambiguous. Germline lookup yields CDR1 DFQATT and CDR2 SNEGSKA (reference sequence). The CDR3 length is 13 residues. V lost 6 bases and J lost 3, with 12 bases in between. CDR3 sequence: CSALPSVGNTIYF. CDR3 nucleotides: TGCAGTGCCCTGCCGTCAGTTGGAAACACCATATATTTT.

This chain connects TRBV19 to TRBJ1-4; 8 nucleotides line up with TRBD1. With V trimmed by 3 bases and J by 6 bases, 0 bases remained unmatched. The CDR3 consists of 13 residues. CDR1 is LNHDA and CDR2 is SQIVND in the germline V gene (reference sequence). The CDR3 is CASSMDRDEKLFF. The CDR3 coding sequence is TGTGCCAGTAGTATGGACAGGGATGAAAAACTGTTTTTT.

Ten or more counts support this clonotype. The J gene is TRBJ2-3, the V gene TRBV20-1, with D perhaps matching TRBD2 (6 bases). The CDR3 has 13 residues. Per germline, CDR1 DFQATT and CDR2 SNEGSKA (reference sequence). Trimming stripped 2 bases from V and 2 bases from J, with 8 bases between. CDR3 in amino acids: CSARRGVTDTQYF. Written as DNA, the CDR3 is TGCAGTGCTAGACGCGGGGTCACAGATACGCAGTATTTT.

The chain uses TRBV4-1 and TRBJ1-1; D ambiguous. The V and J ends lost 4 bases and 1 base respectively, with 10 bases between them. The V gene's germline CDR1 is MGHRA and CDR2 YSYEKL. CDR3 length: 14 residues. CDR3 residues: CASSRAAQNTEAFF. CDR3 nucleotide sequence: TGCGCCAGCAGCCGGGCAGCCCAGAACACTGAAGCTTTCTTT.

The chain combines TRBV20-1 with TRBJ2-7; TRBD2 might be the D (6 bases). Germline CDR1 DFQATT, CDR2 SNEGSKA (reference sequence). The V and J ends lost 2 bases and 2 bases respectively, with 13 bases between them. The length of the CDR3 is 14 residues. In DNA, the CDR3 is TGCAGTGCTAGACCGGCGGGGAGGACCTACGAGCAGTACTTC. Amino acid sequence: CSARPAGRTYEQYF.

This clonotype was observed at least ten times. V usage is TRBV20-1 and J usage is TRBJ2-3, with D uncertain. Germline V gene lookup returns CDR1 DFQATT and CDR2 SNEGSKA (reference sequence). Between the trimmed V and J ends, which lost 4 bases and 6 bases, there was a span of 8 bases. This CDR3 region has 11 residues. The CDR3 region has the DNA TGCAGTGCTACTATCAAGGATACGCAGTATTTT. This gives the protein CSATIKDTQYF.

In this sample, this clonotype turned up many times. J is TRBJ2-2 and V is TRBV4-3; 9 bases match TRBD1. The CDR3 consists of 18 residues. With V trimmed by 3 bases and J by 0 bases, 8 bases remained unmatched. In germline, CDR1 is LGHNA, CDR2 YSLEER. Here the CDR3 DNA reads TGCGCCAGCAGCCATCTTGGGACAGGGATGGCGAACACCGGGGAGCTGTTTTTT. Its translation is CASSHLGTGMANTGELFF.

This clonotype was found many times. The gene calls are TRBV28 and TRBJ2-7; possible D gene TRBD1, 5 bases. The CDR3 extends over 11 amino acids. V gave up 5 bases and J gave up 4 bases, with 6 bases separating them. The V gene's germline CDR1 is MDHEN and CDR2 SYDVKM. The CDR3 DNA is TGTGCCAGCAGTAAGGGGTACGAGCAGTACGTC. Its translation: CASSKGYEQYV.

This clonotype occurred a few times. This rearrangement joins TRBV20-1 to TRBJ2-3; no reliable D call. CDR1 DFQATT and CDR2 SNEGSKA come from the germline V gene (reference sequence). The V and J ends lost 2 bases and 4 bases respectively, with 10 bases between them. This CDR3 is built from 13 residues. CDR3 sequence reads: CSARLVSADTQYF. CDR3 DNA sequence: TGCAGTGCTAGATTGGTGTCAGCAGATACGCAGTATTTT.

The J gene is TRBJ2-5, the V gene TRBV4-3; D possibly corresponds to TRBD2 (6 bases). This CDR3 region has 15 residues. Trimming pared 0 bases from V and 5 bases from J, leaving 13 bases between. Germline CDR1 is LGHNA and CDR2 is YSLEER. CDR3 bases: TGCGCCAGCAGCCAAGATCCGGAGGGATTGGAGACCCAGTACTTC. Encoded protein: CASSQDPEGLETQYF.

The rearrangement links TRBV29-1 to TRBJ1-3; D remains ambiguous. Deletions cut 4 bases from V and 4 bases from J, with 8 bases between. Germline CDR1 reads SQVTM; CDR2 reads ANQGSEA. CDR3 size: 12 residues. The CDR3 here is CSVGGGGNTIYF. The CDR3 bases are TGCAGCGTTGGGGGAGGAGGAAACACCATATATTTT.

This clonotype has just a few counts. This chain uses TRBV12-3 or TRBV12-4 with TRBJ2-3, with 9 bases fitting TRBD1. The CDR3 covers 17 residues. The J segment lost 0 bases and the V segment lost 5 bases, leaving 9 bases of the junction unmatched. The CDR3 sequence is CASSPRTGTGSTDTQYF. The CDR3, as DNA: TGTGCCAGCAGTCCCAGGACCGGGACAGGGAGCACAGATACGCAGTATTTT.

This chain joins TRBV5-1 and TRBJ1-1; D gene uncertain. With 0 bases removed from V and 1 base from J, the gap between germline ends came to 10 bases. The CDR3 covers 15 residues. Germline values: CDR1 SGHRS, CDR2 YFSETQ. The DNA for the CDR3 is TGCGCCAGCAGCTTGGTGGGATCCAAGAACACTGAAGCTTTCTTT. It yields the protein CASSLVGSKNTEAFF.

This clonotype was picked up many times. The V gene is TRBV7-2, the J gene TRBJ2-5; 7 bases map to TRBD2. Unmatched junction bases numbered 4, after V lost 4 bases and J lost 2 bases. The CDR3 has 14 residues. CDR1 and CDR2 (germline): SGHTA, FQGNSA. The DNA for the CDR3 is TGTGCCAGCAGCTGGGGGGGGACGCAAGAGACCCAGTACTTC. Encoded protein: CASSWGGTQETQYF.

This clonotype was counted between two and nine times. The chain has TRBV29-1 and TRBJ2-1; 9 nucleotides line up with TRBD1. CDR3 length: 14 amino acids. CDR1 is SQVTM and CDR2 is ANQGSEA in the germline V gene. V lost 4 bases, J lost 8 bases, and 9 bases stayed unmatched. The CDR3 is CSVGRDRDGDEQFF. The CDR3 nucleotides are TGCAGCGTTGGACGGGACAGGGACGGGGATGAGCAGTTCTTC.

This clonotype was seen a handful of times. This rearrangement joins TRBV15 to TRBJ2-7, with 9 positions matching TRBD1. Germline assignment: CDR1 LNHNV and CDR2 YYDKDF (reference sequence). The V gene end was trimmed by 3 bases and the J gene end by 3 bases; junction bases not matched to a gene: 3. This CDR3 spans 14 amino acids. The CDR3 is CATSRDRGIYEQYF. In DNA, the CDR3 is TGTGCCACCAGCAGGGACAGGGGTATCTACGAGCAGTACTTC. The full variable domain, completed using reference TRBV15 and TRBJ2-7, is DAMVIQNPRYQVTQFGKPVTLSCSQTLNHNVMYWYQQKSSQAPKLLFHYYDKDFNNEADTPDNFQSRRPNTSFCFLDIRSPGLGDTAMYLCATSRDRGIYEQYFGPGTRLTVT.

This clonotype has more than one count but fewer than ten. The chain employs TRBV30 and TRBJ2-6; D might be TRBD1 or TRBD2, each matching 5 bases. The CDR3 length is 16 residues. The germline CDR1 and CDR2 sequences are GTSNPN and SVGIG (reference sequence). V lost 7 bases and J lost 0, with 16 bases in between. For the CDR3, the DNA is TGTGCCTCACTCGGGACGGAAAGCTCTGGGGCCAACGTCCTGACTTTC. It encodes CASLGTESSGANVLTF.

This CDR3 is CSVSLGGENTGELFF. In DNA, the CDR3 is TGCAGCGTCTCCCTGGGGGGAGAGAACACCGGGGAGCTGTTTTTT. The chain combines TRBV29-1 with TRBJ2-2; D perhaps matches TRBD2 (6 bases). Trimming removed 6 bases at V and 1 base at J, with 15 bases between. CDR1 and CDR2 from the germline V gene are SQVTM and ANQGSEA. There are 15 residues in the CDR3.

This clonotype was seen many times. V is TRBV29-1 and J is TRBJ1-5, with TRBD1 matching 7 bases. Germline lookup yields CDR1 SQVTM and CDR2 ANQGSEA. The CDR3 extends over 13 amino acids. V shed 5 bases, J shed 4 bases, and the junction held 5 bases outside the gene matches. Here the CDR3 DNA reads TGCAGCGTTACGACAGGGTCAAATCAGCCCCAGCATTTT. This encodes CSVTTGSNQPQHF.